The next 5 T cell receptor beta chains were all read from a single sample in a study of cytomegalovirus exposure and HLA in healthy donors. This table comes from immunoSEQ multiplex PCR, and its TCRdb copy is limited to in-frame clones, with some not included. The repertoire holds over 200,000 clones, roughly 91% seen once, with approximately 2% in the top ten. The source material was PBMCs. The receptors derive from a woman aged 18-35 years in good health and CMV-seropositive.

This clone came up once. This chain joins TRBV19 and TRBJ1-5; D remains ambiguous. Between the trimmed V and J ends, which lost 3 bases and 6 bases, there was a span of 15 bases. CDR1 and CDR2 (germline): LNHDA, SQIVND (reference sequence). This CDR3 has 15 residues. DNA of the CDR3: TGTGCCAGTAGTATCTCAGGTAACGGTGGTCAGCCCCAGCATTTT. This codes for CASSISGNGGQPQHF. Supplemented by reference TRBV19 and TRBJ1-5, the full variable domain reads DGGITQSPKYLFRKEGQNVTLSCEQNLNHDAMYWYRQDPGQGLRLIYYSQIVNDFQKGDIAEGYSVSREKKESFPLTVTSAQKNPTAFYLCASSISGNGGQPQHFGDGTRLSIL.

This chain links TRBV15 with TRBJ2-1; TRBD1 agrees at 7 bases. CDR3 size: 14 residues. V was clipped by 8 bases and J by 4 bases; unmatched bases: 8. Germline V CDR1 and CDR2: LNHNV, YYDKDF (reference sequence). The CDR3 here is CATDEGTAYNEQFF. The CDR3 region has the DNA TGTGCCACCGACGAGGGGACAGCATACAATGAGCAGTTCTTC.

The chain carries TRBV5-1 and TRBJ2-4, with 8 bases fitting TRBD2. Trimming took 7 bases from V and 7 from J; bases not matched to a gene: 13. The CDR3 runs to 15 residues. Germline V lookup: CDR1 SGHRS, CDR2 YFSETQ. The DNA of the CDR3 is TGCGCCAGCCATGGGAGCGGTAGCGGGACCAACATTCAGTACTTC. It yields the protein CASHGSGSGTNIQYF.

The chain employs TRBV7-2 and TRBJ2-3, with 12 bases identical to TRBD2. From germline, CDR1 is SGHTA and CDR2 FQGNSA. Trimming removed 5 bases from V and 6 bases from J; junction bases left unmatched: 6. CDR3 length equals 15 residues. The DNA for the CDR3 is TGTGCCAGCAGCCCTAGCGGGAGGGCCAAGGATACGCAGTATTTT. Its translation: CASSPSGRAKDTQYF.

The chain employs TRBV10-3 and TRBJ2-1; D may be TRBD2 (6 bases). The germline gives CDR1 ENHRY, CDR2 SYGVKD. This CDR3 has 15 amino acids. V lost 11 bases to trimming and J lost 0 bases, with 17 bases between them. The CDR3 here is CASAPSASSYNEQFF. The CDR3 DNA is TGTGCCTCCGCACCTAGCGCGAGCTCCTACAATGAGCAGTTCTTC.